This record concerns one T cell receptor beta chain sequence. The antigen remains undetermined. The data were taken from a study of early T cells in non-severe SARS-CoV-2 infection. The wider study: It was bulk RNA from unsorted whole blood that was sequenced, and the chains were unpaired.

The ends were cut back, 10 bases at V and 5 bases at J, with 23 bases in the middle. This CDR3 comprises 15 residues. The germline V gene encodes CDR1 MNHEY and CDR2 SVGEGT. Study-level results: Database matching using VDJdb favored anti-spike CD8 responses, with private and CD4 specificities left missing.

The TCR library protocol attached unique molecular identifiers to the individual cDNA molecules. TCRdb re-called the 5' RACE reads with MiXCR, one entry per CDR3 protein. The sample yields roughly 51,000 distinct CDR3 sequences, about 6.3% seen once. The source is an adult who was a healthcare worker with PCR-confirmed SARS-CoV-2 infection or an uninfected control (not recorded which). The starting material was whole blood, obtained at baseline. V gene TRBV6-2 or TRBV6-3 combines with J gene TRBJ2-5; tentative D call: TRBD1 (6 bases). The CDR3 DNA reads TGTGCCACCGAAACCGGGACAACTTTGGAGGAGACCCAGTACTTC. Translating gives CATETGTTLEETQYF.